The 4 T cell receptor beta chains below were found in one sample sequenced in a study of regulatory T cells in long-lasting Graves disease. The sample's time point: newly diagnosed GD, antithyroid drugs for less than 3 months. PBMC RNA served as the TCR library source. Investigators prepared the TCR beta libraries by applying iRepertoire HTBI primers and Arm-PCR of CDR3 regions. TCRdb used MiXCR to reprocess the multiplex PCR reads, holding one entry per CDR3 protein. The sample lists around 320,000 distinct CDR3 sequences, over 15% occurring once. These data were likewise used in another study, on T cells in Graves' hyperthyroidism and ophthalmopathy.

The material was peripheral blood mononuclear cells (PBMCs), obtained at new diagnosis, from a patient treated with antithyroid drugs. Source of these receptors: a man between 35 and 55 years old with Graves disease.

This clonotype showed up many times. The chain carries TRBV5-5 and TRBJ2-7, with D unclear. The V gene lost 0 bases and the J gene lost 2 bases, with 3 bases spanning the gap. CDR1 and CDR2 from the germline V gene are SGHKS and YYEKEE (reference sequence). CDR3 length equals 12 residues. CDR3 loop: CASSLAPYEQYF. The CDR3 coding sequence is TGTGCCAGCAGCTTGGCTCCCTACGAGCAGTACTTC.

At least ten counts were recorded for this clonotype. The chain links TRBV3-1 to TRBJ2-5; 7 bases are shared with TRBD1. Unmatched junction bases numbered 7, after V lost 4 bases and J lost 5 bases. Germline V gene data show CDR1 as LGHDT and CDR2 as YNNKEL (reference sequence). There are 14 residues in the CDR3. The CDR3 reads CASSLQQGIETQYF. In DNA, the CDR3 is TGTGCCAGCAGCCTACAACAGGGGATCGAGACCCAGTACTTC.

This clonotype was recorded many times. The V gene is TRBV20-1, the J gene TRBJ2-3; TRBD2 matches at 11 bases. The CDR3 length is 16 residues. CDR1 is DFQATT and CDR2 is SNEGSKA in the germline V gene (reference sequence). With 6 bases clipped from V and 6 bases from J, the junction kept 14 bases outside the gene matches. For the CDR3, the DNA is TGCAGTGCCATATGGGCTAGCGGGGGGATTGGGGATACGCAGTATTTT. Residues: CSAIWASGGIGDTQYF.

This clonotype was found many times. The J gene is TRBJ2-3, the V gene TRBV5-4; D ambiguous. The V end lost 5 bases, the J end lost 5 bases, and 9 bases lay between the germline ends. Per the germline V gene, CDR1 is SGHNT and CDR2 is YYREEE (reference sequence). The CDR3 loop spans 12 amino acids. In DNA form, the CDR3 reads TGTGCCAGCAGGGGCCGAGGAGATACGCAGTATTTT. The encoded protein is CASRGRGDTQYF.